The 12 T cell receptor beta chains given below trace back to one sample, sequenced in a study of early stage breast cancer tumors. Clones were read by immunoSEQ multiplex PCR, and TCRdb kept only the in-frame ones, dropping some. There are approximately 70,000 clones in the sample; about 85% occur only once, and around 5% lies in the top ten. Sample: blood. These receptors were obtained from a person aged 35-49 years with breast cancer.

This sequence joins TRBV28 and TRBJ2-3, with D perhaps matching TRBD1 (5 bases). The CDR3 consists of 15 residues. The ends were cut back, 7 bases at V and 2 bases at J, with 16 bases in the middle. Germline V CDR1 and CDR2: MDHEN, SYDVKM. The CDR3 is CASISYGRDTDTQYF. The CDR3 DNA reads TGTGCCAGCATCTCATATGGCAGGGACACAGATACGCAGTATTTT.

CDR3 sequence (DNA): TGCGCCAGCAGCCCAGGACAGGGTTTGAGAGATACGCAGTATTTT. This translates into CASSPGQGLRDTQYF. V gene TRBV5-1 combines with J gene TRBJ2-3; TRBD1 aligns across 8 bases. Unmatched junction bases numbered 9, after V lost 4 bases and J lost 5 bases. Germline values: CDR1 SGHRS, CDR2 YFSETQ. The CDR3 extends over 15 amino acids.

This chain connects TRBV18 to TRBJ1-1; D perhaps matches TRBD1 (5 bases). V gave up 1 base and J gave up 0 bases, with 30 bases separating them. This CDR3 has 22 amino acids. In germline, CDR1 is KGHSH, CDR2 LQKENI. The CDR3 sequence: CASSPQPGYMAGRGHMNTEAFF. The CDR3 DNA reads as TGTGCCAGCTCACCACAGCCAGGGTATATGGCAGGGAGGGGTCACATGAACACTGAAGCTTTCTTT.

This chain connects TRBV4-2 to TRBJ2-5, with D possibly TRBD1 on 6 matching bases. Germline assignment: CDR1 LGHNA and CDR2 YNFKEQ. The ends were cut back, 1 base at V and 1 base at J, with 7 bases in the middle. CDR3 length: 14 amino acids. CDR3 DNA sequence: TGTGCCAGCAGCCAAGGGACAGCCCAAGAGACCCAGTACTTC. It encodes CASSQGTAQETQYF.

The rearrangement joins TRBV28 to TRBJ2-7; 11 bases fit TRBD1. Germline trimming cut 7 bases from V and 3 bases from J; bases unmatched to any gene: 11. Germline V gene lookup returns CDR1 MDHEN and CDR2 SYDVKM. This CDR3 is 16 amino acids long. CDR3 protein: CASKRGGTGGGYEQYF. For the CDR3, the DNA is TGTGCCAGCAAAAGGGGGGGGACAGGGGGAGGCTACGAGCAGTACTTC.

J is TRBJ2-7 and V is TRBV28; D remains ambiguous. Germline CDR1 and CDR2: MDHEN and SYDVKM. The CDR3 covers 11 residues. The V gene lost 3 bases and the J gene lost 7 bases, with 7 bases spanning the gap. The CDR3 here is CASSFPGEQYF. The CDR3 DNA sequence: TGTGCCAGCAGTTTCCCCGGGGAGCAGTACTTC.

This clone was seen a single time. The chain links TRBV6-5 to TRBJ2-5; no reliable D call. The CDR3 is made up of 13 amino acids. Germline CDR1 reads MNHEY; CDR2 reads SVGAGI. V lost 2 bases and J lost 5, with 9 bases in between. CDR3 in amino acids: CASSYKFSETQYF. In DNA, the CDR3 is TGTGCCAGCAGTTACAAATTCTCGGAGACCCAGTACTTC.

This clone was seen once. V usage is TRBV10-3 and J usage is TRBJ2-2, with 8 bases matching TRBD1. Looked up from germline, CDR1 is ENHRY and CDR2 is SYGVKD. The CDR3 loop spans 15 amino acids. The V and J ends lost 6 bases and 0 bases, in that order; junction bases with no gene match: 3. The CDR3 here is CAISLQGANTGELFF. The CDR3, as DNA: TGTGCCATCAGCCTACAGGGGGCGAACACCGGGGAGCTGTTTTTT.

The chain has TRBV7-2 and TRBJ2-7, with TRBD1 matching 8 bases. Unmatched junction bases numbered 6, after V lost 6 bases and J lost 2 bases. The CDR3 is 14 amino acids. CDR1 and CDR2 (germline): SGHTA, FQGNSA. The CDR3 region is CASRFTGGTYEQYF. For the CDR3, the DNA is TGTGCCAGCAGATTTACAGGGGGAACCTACGAGCAGTACTTC. Full variable domain (missing parts from reference TRBV7-2 and TRBJ2-7): GAGVSQSPSNKVTEKGKDVELRCDPISGHTALYWYRQSLGQGLEFLIYFQGNSAPDKSGLPSDRFSAERTGGSVSTLTIQRTQQEDSAVYLCASRFTGGTYEQYFGPGTRLTVT.

The chain recombines TRBV19 with TRBJ2-4; D not resolved. CDR1 and CDR2 from the germline V gene are LNHDA and SQIVND (reference sequence). This CDR3 contains 16 residues. The V gene lost 3 bases and the J gene lost 2 bases, with 14 bases spanning the gap. In DNA, the CDR3 is TGTGCCAGTAGTATCCAGCTAGGGCTCACCAAAAACATTCAGTACTTC. Its protein is CASSIQLGLTKNIQYF.

The rearrangement joins TRBV27 to TRBJ2-1; the D call may be TRBD1 or TRBD2 (5 bases each). Trimming left V 4 bases short and J 4 bases short, with 14 bases between. Germline CDR1 is MNHEY and CDR2 is SMNVEV (reference sequence). This CDR3 has 15 amino acids. The CDR3 protein is CASSSSGTRYNEQFF. The CDR3 nucleotides are TGTGCCAGCAGTTCGTCCGGGACGCGATACAATGAGCAGTTCTTC.

The J gene is TRBJ2-7, the V gene TRBV19, with no clear D. V lost 3 bases and J lost 2, with 11 bases in between. The CDR3 spans 14 residues. Germline lookup yields CDR1 LNHDA and CDR2 SQIVND (reference sequence). The CDR3 reads CASSMNTVTYEQYF. The CDR3 DNA is TGTGCCAGTAGTATGAACACCGTAACCTACGAGCAGTACTTC.